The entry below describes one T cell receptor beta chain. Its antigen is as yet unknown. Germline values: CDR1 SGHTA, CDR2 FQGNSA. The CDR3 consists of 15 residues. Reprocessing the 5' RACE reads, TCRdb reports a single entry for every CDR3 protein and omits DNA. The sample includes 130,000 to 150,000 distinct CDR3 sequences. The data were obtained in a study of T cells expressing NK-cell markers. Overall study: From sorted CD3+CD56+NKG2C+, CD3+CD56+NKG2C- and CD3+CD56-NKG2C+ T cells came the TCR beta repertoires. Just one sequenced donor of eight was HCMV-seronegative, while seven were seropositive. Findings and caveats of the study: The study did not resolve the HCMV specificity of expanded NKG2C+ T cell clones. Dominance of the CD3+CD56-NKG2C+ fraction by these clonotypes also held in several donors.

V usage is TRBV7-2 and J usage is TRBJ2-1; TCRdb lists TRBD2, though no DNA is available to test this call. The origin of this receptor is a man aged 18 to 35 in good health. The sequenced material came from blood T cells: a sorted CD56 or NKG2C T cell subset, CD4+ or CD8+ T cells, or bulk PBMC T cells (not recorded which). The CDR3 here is CASGFLAGGDNEQFF.